The clone carrying this TCR beta chain came up a few times. This specimen comes from a study of blood T cell repertoires in COVID-19. Across the study: PBMCs, B-cell-depleted T cells, or T cells provided the cDNA or gDNA that made up the material.

With 3 bases removed from V and 8 bases from J, the gap between germline ends came to 13 bases. The V gene's germline CDR1 is GTSNPN and CDR2 SVGIG (reference sequence). This CDR3 is built from 13 residues. The study drew participants aged roughly 18 to 89 years from about two dozen US areas. Grouping used clinical history reported by participants in a survey and questionnaire. Per the authors' pipeline: Nucleated cell counts were estimated from reference gene primer amplification. Measured with immunoSEQ multiplex PCR; TCRdb has only the in-frame clones, and not every one. The D gene and trimming were derived from the DNA, and the V and J assignments and clone size from that table. The sample records about 470,000 clones, roughly 87% being singletons.

Sequenced input: PBMCs or T cells enriched from blood (not recorded which). The clonotype was recovered from a woman between 18 and 29 years old who had recovered from COVID-19. The chain is built from TRBV30 and TRBJ1-4, with a possible D match to TRBD1 (6 bases). CDR3 protein: CAWSGLQGEKLFF. The CDR3 nucleotides read TGTGCCTGGAGCGGACTCCAGGGGGAAAAACTGTTTTTT.